These 3 T cell receptor beta chains were sequenced from one sample in a study of read filtering for tumor transcriptome and immune sequencing. This library used roughly 370 ng RNA and molecular barcoded adaptors spanning alpha/delta and beta/gamma chains. A single record per CDR3 protein comes from TCRdb applying MiXCR to the reads. The data contain more than 55,000 distinct CDR3 sequences, 20% to 25% of them singletons. The sequencing sample was made of a population of CD138-negative cells sorted from bone marrow. The receptors come from a donor at least 40 years old with multiple myeloma.

This clonotype was seen a handful of times. The chain carries TRBV20-1 and TRBJ2-1; 9 nucleotides align to TRBD1. From germline, CDR1 is DFQATT and CDR2 SNEGSKA (reference sequence). CDR3 length: 15 residues. V lost 0 bases, J lost 3 bases, and 3 bases stayed unmatched. CDR3 protein: CSARDGGQGYNEQFF. The CDR3 DNA is TGCAGTGCTAGAGATGGGGGACAGGGCTACAATGAGCAGTTCTTC.

V gene TRBV7-8 combines with J gene TRBJ1-1; D gene ambiguous. The CDR3 extends over 12 amino acids. The V gene lost 5 bases and the J gene lost 11 bases, with 15 bases spanning the gap. The V gene's germline CDR1 is SGHVS and CDR2 FQNEAQ. The chain's CDR3 is CASSPRKSRAFF. The DNA for the CDR3 is TGTGCCAGCAGCCCTAGGAAGTCCAGGGCTTTCTTT.

This clonotype was counted at least ten times. This chain joins TRBV7-9 and TRBJ2-3; no clear D. CDR1 is SEHNR and CDR2 is FQNEAQ in the germline V gene (reference sequence). This CDR3 has 12 residues. V lost 0 bases and J lost 3, with 1 base in between. CDR3 DNA: TGTGCCAGCAGCTTAGCTACAGATACGCAGTATTTT. Protein product: CASSLATDTQYF.